Below, 20 T cell receptor beta chains from the same sample are listed, as sequenced in a study of blood T cell repertoires in COVID-19. Sequencing was performed with immunoSEQ multiplex PCR; in TCRdb, only in-frame clones are kept and a portion is missing. The sample has roughly 40,000 clones; 81% are singletons. The material sequenced was peripheral blood. These receptors were taken from an elderly man with active or convalescent COVID-19.

In its sample, this clone was seen a few times. The chain couples TRBV2 to TRBJ2-5; possible D gene TRBD1, 6 bases. From germline, CDR1 is SNHLY and CDR2 FYNNEI. Trimming left V 11 bases short and J 5 bases short, with 21 bases between. This CDR3 contains 14 residues. The CDR3: CAGFSGAAGETQYF. The CDR3 DNA follows: TGTGCCGGATTTTCAGGGGCGGCAGGGGAGACCCAGTACTTC.

The chain couples TRBV12-3 or TRBV12-4 to TRBJ2-1; maybe TRBD1 (6 bases). This CDR3 is built from 13 residues. Trimming stripped 6 bases from V and 8 bases from J, with 14 bases between. The CDR3 protein is CASSPTGFYEQFF. The CDR3 DNA follows: TGTGCCAGCAGCCCGACAGGATTCTATGAGCAGTTCTTC.

The chain links TRBV5-4 to TRBJ1-2, with D possibly TRBD1 on 5 matching bases. CDR3 size: 15 residues. Germline CDR1 SGHNT, CDR2 YYREEE (reference sequence). The V and J ends lost 1 base and 4 bases respectively, with 14 bases between them. CDR3 residues: CASSLSLDTSYGYTF. Written as DNA, the CDR3 is TGTGCCAGCAGCTTGTCGCTGGACACAAGCTATGGCTACACCTTC.

The chain recombines TRBV29-1 with TRBJ1-4, with D possibly matching TRBD1 (6 bases). In germline, CDR1 is SQVTM, CDR2 ANQGSEA. There are 12 residues in the CDR3. Trimming removed 7 bases from V and 5 bases from J, with 11 bases in between. The CDR3 here is CSAGQPNEKLFF. The CDR3 DNA reads TGCAGCGCTGGACAGCCGAATGAAAAACTGTTTTTT.

The CDR3 nucleotides are TGTGCCAGCAAACAGGGCAGTGAAGCTTTCTTT. Translation: CASKQGSEAFF. This sequence joins TRBV3-1 (or the pseudogene TRBV3-2) and TRBJ1-1; perhaps TRBD1 as D (6 bases). V was clipped by 7 bases and J by 7 bases, with 10 bases between them. Germline CDR1 is LGHDT and CDR2 is YNNKEL (reference sequence). The CDR3 sequence is 11 residues long.

This clone was detected only once. The chain combines TRBV5-5 with TRBJ2-4; maybe TRBD1 (7 bases). This CDR3 region has 14 residues. The germline V and J ends were trimmed by 4 bases and 5 bases, with 13 bases remaining between them. Germline V gives CDR1 SGHKS, CDR2 YYEKEE (reference sequence). CDR3 loop: CASSDQGGENIQYF. In DNA, the CDR3 is TGTGCCAGCAGCGACCAGGGGGGAGAAAACATTCAGTACTTC.

The chain joins TRBV6-5 to TRBJ2-4, with 8 positions matching TRBD2. The V and J ends lost 1 base and 4 bases, in that order; junction bases with no gene match: 6. This CDR3 spans 16 amino acids. CDR1 is MNHEY, CDR2 SVGAGI, per germline. The CDR3 DNA is TGTGCCAGCAGTTACTTTCGGAGCGGGGGAAAAAACATTCAGTACTTC. Translating gives CASSYFRSGGKNIQYF.

The chain couples TRBV4-1 to TRBJ1-1; the match to TRBD1 covers 9 bases. The CDR3 covers 15 residues. Germline assignment: CDR1 MGHRA and CDR2 YSYEKL. V lost 0 bases to trimming and J lost 6 bases; unmatched junction nucleotides: 5. This CDR3 is CASSQETGGGPEAFF. The CDR3 nucleotides are TGCGCCAGCAGCCAAGAAACAGGGGGCGGCCCTGAAGCTTTCTTT.

The chain couples TRBV6-4 to TRBJ2-1; TRBD1 might be the D (5 bases). V dropped 8 bases and J dropped 5 bases, with 16 bases sitting between them. This CDR3 has 14 residues. Germline assignment: CDR1 MRHNA and CDR2 SNTAGT. The CDR3 spells CASRDRSTNNEQFF. CDR3 DNA: TGTGCCAGCCGCGACAGATCCACTAACAATGAGCAGTTCTTC.

This clone appeared a few times. The chain joins TRBV10-1 to TRBJ2-1; 7 nucleotides match TRBD2. From germline, CDR1 is WNHNN and CDR2 SYGVQD (reference sequence). V was clipped by 8 bases and J by 3 bases; unmatched bases: 16. The CDR3 is 17 amino acids. CDR3 sequence (DNA): TGCGCCAGCTCATCTGGGTACCGACTAGCAGGCTACAATGAGCAGTTCTTC. Translated: CASSSGYRLAGYNEQFF.

This clone is a singleton in its sample. CDR3 sequence reads: CASSKGRENTEAFF. The CDR3 DNA sequence: TGCGCCAGCAGTAAGGGCAGGGAGAACACTGAAGCTTTCTTT. J is TRBJ1-1 and V is TRBV5-1, with a possible D match to TRBD1 (5 bases). This CDR3 comprises 14 residues. Trimming took off 5 bases at V and 1 base at J, with 12 bases between the two ends. Germline CDR1 reads SGHRS; CDR2 reads YFSETQ.

Details on this clone: One end of the junction is discordant with germline, which a read error may explain. This sequence joins TRBV4-3 and TRBJ1-4, with D possibly matching TRBD1 (6 bases). In germline, CDR1 is LGHNA, CDR2 YSLEER. There are 11 residues in the CDR3. Written as DNA, the CDR3 is TGCGCCAGCAGCCTTGACAGGAAGTATACCTTT. Amino acids: CASSLDRKYTF.

The chain couples TRBV5-4 to TRBJ2-3; D is perhaps TRBD1 (5 bases). Deletions cut 3 bases from V and 1 base from J, with 12 bases between. Germline V gives CDR1 SGHNT, CDR2 YYREEE (reference sequence). CDR3 length equals 15 residues. CDR3 amino acids: CASSSRVLGTDTQYF. CDR3 coding DNA: TGTGCCAGCAGCTCCAGGGTTTTGGGCACAGATACGCAGTATTTT.

This clone came up once. The chain carries TRBV4-3 and TRBJ1-2, with TRBD1 as a possible D gene (5 bases). V lost 3 bases and J 7 bases, leaving 18 bases between the germline ends. The CDR3 has 15 amino acids. The germline CDR1 and CDR2 sequences are LGHNA and YSLEER. DNA of the CDR3: TGCGCCAGCAGCCACAGAACAGGAGATGCCGCTGGCTACACCTTC. Translated, it gives CASSHRTGDAAGYTF.

This sequence joins TRBV27 and TRBJ2-7; unclear D gene. Germline V CDR1 and CDR2: MNHEY, SMNVEV (reference sequence). Trimming pared 5 bases from V and 5 bases from J, leaving 13 bases between. CDR3 length: 13 amino acids. The CDR3 DNA follows: TGTGCCAGCAGTCCCCGTGAGGTCAACGAGCAGTACTTC. Protein: CASSPREVNEQYF.

This chain uses TRBV6-2 or TRBV6-3 with TRBJ1-4; D is uncertain. The J call could be wrong; TRBJ2-2 is a better fit for the DNA end. The CDR3 consists of 12 residues. Germline CDR1 MNHEY, CDR2 SVGEGT. The CDR3 spells CASSLKTGELFF. The CDR3 DNA sequence: TGTGCCAGCAGTCTTAAAACAGGGGAGCTGTTTTTT.

This clone was seen a single time. The chain links TRBV12-3 or TRBV12-4 to TRBJ2-5, with D possibly being TRBD1 (5 bases). Trimming took off 4 bases at V and 5 bases at J, with 8 bases between the two ends. CDR3 size: 12 residues. For the CDR3, the DNA is TGTGCCAGCAGTTCAGGGCGGGAGACCCAGTACTTC. This sequence encodes CASSSGRETQYF.

This chain connects TRBV5-4 to TRBJ2-2, with 8 bases fitting TRBD1. This CDR3 region has 18 residues. Germline trimming cut 0 bases from V and 2 bases from J; bases unmatched to any gene: 9. Germline V lookup: CDR1 SGHNT, CDR2 YYREEE (reference sequence). The CDR3 region is CASSLGWGQGANTGELFF. The CDR3 DNA is TGTGCCAGCAGCTTGGGGTGGGGCCAGGGGGCTAACACCGGGGAGCTGTTTTTT. Variable domain in full (rest from reference TRBV5-4 and TRBJ2-2): ETGVTQSPTHLIKTRGQQVTLRCSSQSGHNTVSWYQQALGQGPQFIFQYYREEENGRGNFPPRFSGLQFPNYSSELNVNALELDDSALYLCASSLGWGQGANTGELFFGEGSRLTVL.

The chain combines TRBV4-3 with TRBJ2-4, with 9 bases matching TRBD2. The ends lost 0 bases at V and 7 bases at J; junction bases unmatched: 4. CDR1 and CDR2 (germline): LGHNA, YSLEER. The CDR3 extends over 15 amino acids. The CDR3 bases are TGCGCCAGCAGCCAAGATGTGGCGGGGGGGAACATTCAGTACTTC. This codes for CASSQDVAGGNIQYF.

The rearrangement joins TRBV18 to TRBJ1-6; possibly TRBD1 for D (5 bases). The V gene lost 4 bases and the J gene lost 9 bases, with 10 bases spanning the gap. The length of the CDR3 is 13 residues. CDR1 and CDR2 from the germline V gene are KGHSH and LQKENI. The CDR3 spells CASSQGQASPLHF. CDR3 bases: TGTGCCAGCTCACAAGGACAAGCTTCACCCCTCCACTTT.